This T cell receptor beta chain is drawn from a study of T cells expressing NK-cell markers. Study details: The TCR beta repertoires originated in sorted CD3+CD56+NKG2C+, CD3+CD56+NKG2C- and CD3+CD56-NKG2C+ T cells. The study's findings and limits: Unclear, still, was the HCMV specificity of the expanded NKG2C+ T cell clones. Of the CD8+ T cells in roughly 6 donors, about 1.0-8% belonged to dominant NKG2C+ clonotypes.

The CDR3 is 15 residues long. CDR1 and CDR2 (germline): SQVTM, ANQGSEA. The cDNA for TCR beta came from 5'RACE template switching with UMIs. From its re-call of the 5' RACE reads, TCRdb lists each CDR3 protein once, without DNA. This table holds around 140,000 distinct CDR3 sequences. Of note for this clonotype: Antigen: not known.

This clonotype was obtained from a man in his late teens or twenties in good health. Sequencing used blood T cells: a sorted CD56 or NKG2C T cell subset, CD4+ or CD8+ T cells, or bulk PBMC T cells (not recorded which). The chain combines TRBV29-1 with TRBJ2-2; the D call from TCRdb, TRBD1, cannot be confirmed without DNA. The CDR3 protein is CSAVGGGMGTGELFF.